This TCR beta chain was sequenced during a study of CD8+ T cells in alopecia areata. Treatment noted: oral pan-JAK inhibitor, 5-10 mg twice daily. Per the germline V gene, CDR1 is PRHDT and CDR2 is FYEKMQ (reference sequence). V lost 4 bases to trimming and J lost 1 base, with 10 bases between them. The CDR3 runs 14 residues. Reverse transcribed after extraction, RNA yielded cDNA as the sequencing template. The protocol was immunoSEQ multiplex PCR, while the TCRdb copy is restricted to in-frame clones and leaves out a portion. The data hold around 300,000 clones, with 60% observed a single time. The chain combines TRBV13 with TRBJ1-1; no clear D. This specimen was CD4+ T cells sorted from blood, taken around week 54, from a patient treated with tofacitinib. The source of this sequence is a human donor with alopecia areata. Written as DNA, the CDR3 is TGTGCCAGCAGCTCGGGTGAAAGGAACACTGAAGCTTTCTTT. It encodes CASSSGERNTEAFF.